In this sample, the clone carrying this TCR beta chain turned up many times. The data are from a study of early T cells in non-severe SARS-CoV-2 infection. For the study at large: Unsorted whole blood bulk RNA was sequenced, with unpaired chains.

The CDR3 consists of 15 residues. Germline trimming cut 7 bases from V and 4 bases from J; bases unmatched to any gene: 8. Germline CDR1 SGHVS, CDR2 FQNEAQ. The TCR library protocol was used to attach unique molecular identifiers. These identifiers were attached to individual cDNA molecules. TCRdb re-derived calls from the 5' RACE reads in MiXCR, one entry per CDR3 protein. The sample shows over 85,000 distinct CDR3 sequences, under 15% of them seen only once. This chain uses TRBV7-8 with TRBJ2-7; 12 positions agree with TRBD2. This receptor was obtained from an adult who was a healthcare worker with PCR-confirmed SARS-CoV-2 infection or an uninfected control (not recorded which). The specimen sequenced was whole blood. CDR3: CASIYRTSGMYEQYF. CDR3 coding DNA: TGTGCCAGCATATACCGGACTAGCGGGATGTACGAGCAGTACTTC.